A single count supports the clone carrying this T cell receptor (beta chain). This record belongs to a study of cytomegalovirus exposure and HLA in healthy donors. The V gene's germline CDR1 is SGHNT and CDR2 YYREEE (reference sequence). V lost 4 bases to trimming and J lost 0 bases; unmatched junction nucleotides: 3. The CDR3 runs 16 residues. The PCR ran on 60 Vbeta and 13 Jbeta primers. Assay used: immunoSEQ multiplex PCR; TCRdb lists only in-frame clones, some missing. Of some 180,000 clones in the sample, about 88% were seen once. This chain connects TRBV5-4 to TRBJ2-1; TRBD2 matches 11 bases. The sample was PBMCs. This sequence was found in a man aged 25-45 years in good health and CMV-seropositive. CDR3 DNA: TGTGCCAGCAGCCCGGGACTAGCGGACTCCTACAATGAGCAGTTCTTC. Protein product: CASSPGLADSYNEQFF.